This T cell receptor (beta chain) was documented in a study of early T cells in non-severe SARS-CoV-2 infection (dated by TCRdb to about 2021). In the study overall: Because TCR sequencing was done on bulk RNA from unsorted whole blood, the alpha and beta chains could not be paired. Beyond this particular receptor, the publication reports: Matching against VDJdb was skewed toward anti-spike CD8 responses, likely underestimated virus-specific expansions, and missed private and CD4 specificities.

The study was a case-control design nested within a healthcare worker cohort in London, UK, with weekly nasopharyngeal swab PCR tests and blood sampling. Healthcare workers were recruited during the week of the UK lockdown, between 23 and 31 March 2020, and followed weekly for up to about 15 weeks. V and J are trimmed by 3 bases and 2 bases, and the gene matches miss 6 bases of the junction. Via the germline V gene, CDR1 is SGHAT and CDR2 FQNNGV. There are 16 amino acids in the CDR3, from cysteine to phenylalanine inclusive. Of the read, only the CDR3 DNA is kept; its 48 bases are in frame from base 1. This clonotype occurred a few times. Its antigen is still unknown. Nothing much larger sits one base from this clone, and base qualities are not available. The receptor library was made with 5' RACE. TCRdb names NextSeq 500 as the instrument used. In the TCR library protocol, unique molecular identifiers were attached to individual cDNA molecules to correct for PCR bias and sequencing error. Both TCR alpha and beta chains were sequenced, and tight co-correlation was observed between alpha and beta sequence abundances in each sample. The study's own analysis went as follows. Decombinator V4 was used to annotate the V gene, J gene and CDR3 of the TCR sequences. TCRs were defined as expanded if a significant change between any two time points was detected under a Poisson model with p below 0.0001. TCR abundances were normalised to the total number of TCRs sequenced in each sample and reported as counts per million. MAIT TCRs were defined by TRAV1-2 paired with TRAJ12, TRAJ20 or TRAJ33, and iNKT TCRs by TRAV10 paired with TRAJ18. VDJdb, accessed 1 November 2021, was searched for CMV, EBV and SARS-CoV-2 annotated TCRs, with TCRs annotated for multiple antigens excluded. TCRdb reworked the public reads: Q25 trimming with fastp, MiXCR clone assembly, productive beta chains retained. Records with the same CDR3 protein are collapsed into one entry carrying the most frequent genes and DNA. What appears here as the V and J calls and clone size reflects TCRdb's work, not the paper's. Counted in this sample were around 67,000 distinct CDR3 sequences; roughly an eighth of them appeared once. The top ten clonotypes cover roughly 5.8% of the sample.

The sequence derives from an adult who was a healthcare worker with PCR-confirmed SARS-CoV-2 infection or an uninfected control (not recorded which). Rearrangement joined TRBV11-2 to TRBJ2-7; the central 11 bases match TRBD2. The specimen comprised whole blood, sampled at baseline. The CDR3 protein: CASSLTLAGGTYEQYF. The nucleotides read TGTGCCAGCAGCTTGACTCTAGCGGGGGGTACCTACGAGCAGTACTTC.